This T cell receptor (beta chain) comes out of a study of T cell responses to AZD1222 COVID-19 vaccine. Notes on the study in general: Per reports, nearly half of all spike-specific TCRs target regions that are unmutated in variants. Spike-wide coverage was observed for vaccine-associated CD4 TCRs, with dominant responses at 160-218 and 743-854. Compared with day 0, the breadth and depth of the Spike-specific TCR repertoire rose significantly after two doses of AZD1222. Donors, mostly white British, included more females; clonal diversity was possibly underestimated.

V was clipped by 4 bases and J by 6 bases, with 25 bases between them. The CDR3 sequence is 17 residues long. This clone has just one count. Its target is unknown. Produced via immunoSEQ multiplex PCR; TCRdb's table is partial and in-frame only. Among 180,000 or so clones listed, nearly 95% were seen once. The rearrangement uses TRBV23-1 and TRBJ2-7; TRBD2 might be the D (6 bases). TRBV23-1 belongs to the ORF category, with a function that is uncertain. This specimen was peripheral blood, taken 28 days after the second AZD1222 dose. The TCR originated in an adult who received the AZD1222 COVID-19 vaccine. The CDR3 DNA reads as TGCGCCAGCAGTCCCCCTCGGCAGGAGACTAGGGGAGGCGAGCAGTACTTC. Its translation: CASSPPRQETRGGEQYF.